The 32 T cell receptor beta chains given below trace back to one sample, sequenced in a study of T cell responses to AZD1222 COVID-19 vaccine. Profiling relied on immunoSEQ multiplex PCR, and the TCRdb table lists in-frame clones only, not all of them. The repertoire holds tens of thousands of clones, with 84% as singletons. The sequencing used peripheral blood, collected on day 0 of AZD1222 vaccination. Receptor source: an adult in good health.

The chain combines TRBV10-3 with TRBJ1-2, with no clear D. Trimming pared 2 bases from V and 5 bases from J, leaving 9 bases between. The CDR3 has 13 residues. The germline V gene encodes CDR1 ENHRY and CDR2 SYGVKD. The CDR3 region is CAISEQGRYGYTF. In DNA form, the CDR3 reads TGTGCCATCAGTGAGCAAGGGCGGTATGGCTACACCTTC.

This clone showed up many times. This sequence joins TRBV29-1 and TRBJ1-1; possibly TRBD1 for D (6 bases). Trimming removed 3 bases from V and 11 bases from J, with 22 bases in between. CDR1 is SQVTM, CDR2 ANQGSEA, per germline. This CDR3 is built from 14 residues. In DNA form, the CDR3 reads TGCAGCGTTGATTGGGAGGGGGTCCCGCCGAGGGCTTTCTTT. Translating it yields CSVDWEGVPPRAFF. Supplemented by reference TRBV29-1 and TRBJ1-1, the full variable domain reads SAVISQKPSRDICQRGTSLTIQCQVDSQVTMMFWYRQQPGQSLTLIATANQGSEATYESGFVIDKFPISRPNLTFSTLTVSNMSPEDSSIYLCSVDWEGVPPRAFFGQGTRLTVV.

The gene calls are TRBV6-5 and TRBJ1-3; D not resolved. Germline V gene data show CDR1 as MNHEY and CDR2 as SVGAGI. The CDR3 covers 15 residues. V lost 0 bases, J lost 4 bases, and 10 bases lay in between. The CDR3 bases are TGTGCCAGCAGTTACTCTTGGGCTCTGGGAAACACCATATATTTT. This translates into CASSYSWALGNTIYF.

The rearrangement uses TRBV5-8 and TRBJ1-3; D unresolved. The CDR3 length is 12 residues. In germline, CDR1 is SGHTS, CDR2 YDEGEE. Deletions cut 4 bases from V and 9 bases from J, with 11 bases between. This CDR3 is CASSEQTSTIYF. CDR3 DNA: TGTGCCAGCAGCGAACAGACGAGCACCATATATTTT.

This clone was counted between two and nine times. The CDR3 loop is CAISEGGRRNEKLFF. CDR3 DNA: TGTGCCATCAGCGAAGGGGGCCGGAGGAACGAAAAACTGTTTTTT. The V gene is TRBV10-3, the J gene TRBJ1-4; 7 nucleotides match TRBD1. This CDR3 has 15 residues. In germline, CDR1 is ENHRY, CDR2 SYGVKD. The V and J ends lost 6 bases and 8 bases, in that order; junction bases with no gene match: 12.

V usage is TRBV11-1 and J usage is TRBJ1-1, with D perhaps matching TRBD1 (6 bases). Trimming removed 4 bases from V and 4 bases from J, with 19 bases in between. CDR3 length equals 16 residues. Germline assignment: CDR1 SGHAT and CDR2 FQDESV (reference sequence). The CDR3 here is CASSSLRGRRGTEAFF. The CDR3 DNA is TGTGCCAGCAGCTCACTACGGGGGCGGCGTGGCACTGAAGCTTTCTTT. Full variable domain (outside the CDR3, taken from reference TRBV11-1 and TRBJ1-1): EAEVAQSPRYKITEKSQAVAFWCDPISGHATLYWYRQILGQGPELLVQFQDESVVDDSQLPKDRFSAERLKGVDSTLKIQPAELGDSAMYLCASSSLRGRRGTEAFFGQGTRLTVV.

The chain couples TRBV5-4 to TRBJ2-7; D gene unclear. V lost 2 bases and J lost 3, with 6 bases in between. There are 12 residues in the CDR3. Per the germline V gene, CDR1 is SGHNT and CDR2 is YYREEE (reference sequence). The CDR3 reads CASSFYGYEQYV. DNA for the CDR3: TGTGCCAGCAGCTTTTACGGCTACGAGCAGTACGTC.

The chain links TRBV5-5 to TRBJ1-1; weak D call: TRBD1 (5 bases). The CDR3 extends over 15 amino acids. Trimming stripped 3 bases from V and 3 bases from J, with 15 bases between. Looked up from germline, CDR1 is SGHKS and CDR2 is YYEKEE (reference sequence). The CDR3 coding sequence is TGTGCCAGCAGCTGGTCGGGGGAGGTGGACACTGAAGCTTTCTTT. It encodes CASSWSGEVDTEAFF.

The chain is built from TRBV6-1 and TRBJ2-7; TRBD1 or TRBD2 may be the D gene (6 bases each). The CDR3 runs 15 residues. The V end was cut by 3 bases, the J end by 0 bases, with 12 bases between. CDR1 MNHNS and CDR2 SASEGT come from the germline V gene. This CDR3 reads CASSDGGPSSYEQYV. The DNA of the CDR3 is TGTGCCAGCAGTGATGGGGGGCCGAGCTCCTACGAGCAGTACGTC.

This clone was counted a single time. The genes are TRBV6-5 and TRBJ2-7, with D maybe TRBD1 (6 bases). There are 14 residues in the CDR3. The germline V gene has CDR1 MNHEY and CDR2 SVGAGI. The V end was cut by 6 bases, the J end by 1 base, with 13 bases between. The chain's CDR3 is CASRRTEISYEQYF. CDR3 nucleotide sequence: TGTGCCAGCAGACGGACAGAAATTTCCTACGAGCAGTACTTC.

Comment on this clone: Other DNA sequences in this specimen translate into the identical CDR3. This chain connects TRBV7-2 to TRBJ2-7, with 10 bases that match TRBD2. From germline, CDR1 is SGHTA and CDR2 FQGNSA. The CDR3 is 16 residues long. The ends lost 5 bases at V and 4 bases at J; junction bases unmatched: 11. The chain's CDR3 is CASSPTWLAGVYEQYF. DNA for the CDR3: TGTGCCAGCAGCCCTACCTGGCTAGCGGGAGTTTACGAGCAGTACTTC.

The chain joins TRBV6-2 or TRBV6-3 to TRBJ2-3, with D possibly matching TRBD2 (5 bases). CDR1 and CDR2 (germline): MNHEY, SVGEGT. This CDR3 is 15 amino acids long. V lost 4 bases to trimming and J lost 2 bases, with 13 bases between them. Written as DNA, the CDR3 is TGTGCCAGCAGTTCCCCCTCAGCGGTCACAGATACGCAGTATTTT. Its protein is CASSSPSAVTDTQYF.

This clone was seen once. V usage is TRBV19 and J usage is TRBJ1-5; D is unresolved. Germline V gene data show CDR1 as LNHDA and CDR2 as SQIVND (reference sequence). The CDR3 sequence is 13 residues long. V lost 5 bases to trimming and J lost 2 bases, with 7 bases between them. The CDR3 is CASSDWRNQPQHF. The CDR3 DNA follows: TGTGCCAGTAGTGATTGGCGCAATCAGCCCCAGCATTTT. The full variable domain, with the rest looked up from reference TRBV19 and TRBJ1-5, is DGGITQSPKYLFRKEGQNVTLSCEQNLNHDAMYWYRQDPGQGLRLIYYSQIVNDFQKGDIAEGYSVSREKKESFPLTVTSAQKNPTAFYLCASSDWRNQPQHFGDGTRLSIL.

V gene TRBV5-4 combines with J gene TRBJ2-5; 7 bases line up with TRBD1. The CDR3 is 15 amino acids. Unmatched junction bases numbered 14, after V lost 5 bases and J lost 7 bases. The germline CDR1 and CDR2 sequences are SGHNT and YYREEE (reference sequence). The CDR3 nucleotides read TGTGCCAGCAGTTCAACAGGGGCACGAAGAGGGACCCAGTACTTC. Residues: CASSSTGARRGTQYF.

The CDR3 DNA follows: TGCGCCAGCAGCCAAGACCTTGGCAGGGTGGGCACCGGGGAGCTGTTTTTT. Protein: CASSQDLGRVGTGELFF. The genes are TRBV4-3 and TRBJ2-2; TRBD1 might be the D (5 bases). This CDR3 spans 17 amino acids. V was trimmed by 0 bases and J by 4 bases, leaving 15 bases between them. Germline CDR1 and CDR2: LGHNA and YSLEER.

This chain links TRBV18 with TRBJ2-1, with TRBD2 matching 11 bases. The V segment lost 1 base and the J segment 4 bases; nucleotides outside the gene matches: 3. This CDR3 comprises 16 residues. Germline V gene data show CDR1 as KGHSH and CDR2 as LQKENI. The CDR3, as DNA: TGTGCCAGCTCACCACAGGGACTAGCGGATTACAATGAGCAGTTCTTC. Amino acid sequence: CASSPQGLADYNEQFF.

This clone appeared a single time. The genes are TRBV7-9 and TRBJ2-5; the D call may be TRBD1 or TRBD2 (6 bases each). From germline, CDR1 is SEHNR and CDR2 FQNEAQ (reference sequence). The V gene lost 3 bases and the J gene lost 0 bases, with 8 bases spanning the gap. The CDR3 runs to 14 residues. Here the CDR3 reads CASSFGGYQETQYF. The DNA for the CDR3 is TGTGCCAGCAGCTTCGGGGGCTACCAAGAGACCCAGTACTTC.

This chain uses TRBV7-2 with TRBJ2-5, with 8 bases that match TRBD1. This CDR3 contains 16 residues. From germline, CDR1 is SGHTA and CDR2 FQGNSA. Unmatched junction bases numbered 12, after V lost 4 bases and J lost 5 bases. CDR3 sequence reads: CASSWTRTGPGETQYF. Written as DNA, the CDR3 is TGTGCCAGCAGCTGGACAAGGACAGGGCCCGGGGAGACCCAGTACTTC.

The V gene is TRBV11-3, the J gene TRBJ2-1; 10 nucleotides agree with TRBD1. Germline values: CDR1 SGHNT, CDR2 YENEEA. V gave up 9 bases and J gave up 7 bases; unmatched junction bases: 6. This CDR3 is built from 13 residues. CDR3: CASRDRGLNEQFF. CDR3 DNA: TGTGCCAGTCGGGACAGGGGCTTGAATGAGCAGTTCTTC.

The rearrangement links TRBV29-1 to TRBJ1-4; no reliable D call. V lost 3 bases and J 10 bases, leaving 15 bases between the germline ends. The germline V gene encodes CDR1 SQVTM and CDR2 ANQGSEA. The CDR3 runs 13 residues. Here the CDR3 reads CSVEGVQAGKLFF. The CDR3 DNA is TGCAGCGTTGAGGGAGTACAAGCCGGAAAACTGTTTTTT.

The CDR3 coding sequence is TGTGCCAGTAAGGCTTTTTCCGGGTCCTGGGGGACTGAAGCTTTCTTT. This encodes CASKAFSGSWGTEAFF. The gene calls are TRBV19 and TRBJ1-1, with D perhaps matching TRBD1 (5 bases). The CDR3 extends over 16 amino acids. Between the trimmed V and J ends, which lost 7 bases and 5 bases, there was a span of 23 bases. Germline V gene data show CDR1 as LNHDA and CDR2 as SQIVND (reference sequence).

The DNA of the CDR3 is TGTGCCAGCTCACCACCAGGGGGCAGTATGGGGTATGGCTACACCTTC. It yields the protein CASSPPGGSMGYGYTF. The genes are TRBV18 and TRBJ1-2, with TRBD1 matching 7 bases. Losses at the gene ends were 0 bases for V and 5 bases for J; bases not matched to a gene: 9. This CDR3 comprises 16 residues. Germline V lookup: CDR1 KGHSH, CDR2 LQKENI.

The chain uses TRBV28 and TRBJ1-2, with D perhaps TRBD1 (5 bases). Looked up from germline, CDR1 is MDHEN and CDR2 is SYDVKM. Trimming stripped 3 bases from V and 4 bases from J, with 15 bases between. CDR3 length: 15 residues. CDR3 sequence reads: CASSFAGGVGYGYTF. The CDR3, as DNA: TGTGCCAGCAGTTTCGCGGGGGGGGTTGGCTATGGCTACACCTTC.

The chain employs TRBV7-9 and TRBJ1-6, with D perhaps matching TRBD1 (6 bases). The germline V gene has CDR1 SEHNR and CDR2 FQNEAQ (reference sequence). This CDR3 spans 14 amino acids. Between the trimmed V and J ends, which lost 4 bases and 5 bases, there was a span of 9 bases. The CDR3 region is CASSSGTNNSPLHF. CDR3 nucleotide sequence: TGTGCCAGCAGCTCCGGGACAAATAATTCACCCCTCCACTTT.

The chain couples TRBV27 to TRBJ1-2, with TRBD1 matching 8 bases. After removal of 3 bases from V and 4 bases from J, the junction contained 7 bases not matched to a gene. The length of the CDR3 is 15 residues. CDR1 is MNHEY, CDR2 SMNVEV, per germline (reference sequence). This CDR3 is CASSFYNTGGYGYTF. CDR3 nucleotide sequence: TGTGCCAGCAGTTTCTACAACACAGGGGGCTATGGCTACACCTTC.

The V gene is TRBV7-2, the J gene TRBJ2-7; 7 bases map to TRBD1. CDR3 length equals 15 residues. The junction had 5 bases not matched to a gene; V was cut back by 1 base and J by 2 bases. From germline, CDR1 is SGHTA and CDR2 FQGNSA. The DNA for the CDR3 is TGTGCCAGCAGCTTAGGACAGGGCCACGCCTACGAGCAGTACGTC. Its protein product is CASSLGQGHAYEQYV.

The CDR3 region is CASSGDRGLTNEKLFF. The CDR3 DNA is TGTGCCAGCAGTGGCGACAGGGGGCTTACTAATGAAAAACTGTTTTTT. The chain couples TRBV25-1 to TRBJ1-4, with 10 bases fitting TRBD1. The CDR3 sequence is 16 residues long. The ends lost 4 bases at V and 2 bases at J; junction bases unmatched: 4. Germline V lookup: CDR1 MGHDK, CDR2 SYGVNS.

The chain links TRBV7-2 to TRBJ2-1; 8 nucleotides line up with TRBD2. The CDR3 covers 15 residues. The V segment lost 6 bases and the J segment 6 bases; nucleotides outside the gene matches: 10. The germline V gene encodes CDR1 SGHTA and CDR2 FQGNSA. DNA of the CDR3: TGTGCCAGCAGGAAACCGGGACTAGAGGGCAATGAGCAGTTCTTC. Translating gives CASRKPGLEGNEQFF.

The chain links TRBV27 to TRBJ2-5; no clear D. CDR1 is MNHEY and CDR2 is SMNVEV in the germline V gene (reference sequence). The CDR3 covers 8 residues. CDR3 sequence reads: CDRQTQYF. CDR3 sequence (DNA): TGTGACCGCCAGACCCAGTACTTC.

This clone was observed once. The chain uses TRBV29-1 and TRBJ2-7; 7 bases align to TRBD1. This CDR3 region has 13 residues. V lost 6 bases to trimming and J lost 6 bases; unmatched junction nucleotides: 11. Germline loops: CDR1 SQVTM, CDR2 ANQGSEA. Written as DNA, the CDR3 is TGCAGCGTCGGGGACAGCCCCGCCGGCGAGCAGTACGTC. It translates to CSVGDSPAGEQYV.

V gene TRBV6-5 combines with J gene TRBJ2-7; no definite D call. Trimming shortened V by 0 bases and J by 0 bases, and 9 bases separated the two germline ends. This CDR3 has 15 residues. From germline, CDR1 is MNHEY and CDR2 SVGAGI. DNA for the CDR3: TGTGCCAGCAGTTACTCTTCTTCCTACTCCTACGAGCAGTACTTC. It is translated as CASSYSSSYSYEQYF.

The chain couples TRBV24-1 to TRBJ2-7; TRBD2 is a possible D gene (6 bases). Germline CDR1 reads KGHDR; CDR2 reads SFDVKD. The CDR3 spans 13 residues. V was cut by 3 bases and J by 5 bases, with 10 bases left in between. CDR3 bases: TGTGCCACCAGTGATGGGGGGATAAACGAGCAGTACTTC. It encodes CATSDGGINEQYF.